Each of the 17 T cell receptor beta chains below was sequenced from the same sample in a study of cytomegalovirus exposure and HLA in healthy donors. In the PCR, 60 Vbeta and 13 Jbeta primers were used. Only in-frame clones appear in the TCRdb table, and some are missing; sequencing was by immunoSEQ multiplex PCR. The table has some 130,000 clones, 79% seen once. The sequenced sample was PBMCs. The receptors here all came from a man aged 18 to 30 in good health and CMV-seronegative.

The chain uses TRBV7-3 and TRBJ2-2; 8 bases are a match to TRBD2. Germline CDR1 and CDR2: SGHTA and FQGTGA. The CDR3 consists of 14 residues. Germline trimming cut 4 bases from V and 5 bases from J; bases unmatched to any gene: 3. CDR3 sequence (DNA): TGTGCCAGCAGCTCGGGAGGGTCGACCGGGGAGCTGTTTTTT. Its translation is CASSSGGSTGELFF.

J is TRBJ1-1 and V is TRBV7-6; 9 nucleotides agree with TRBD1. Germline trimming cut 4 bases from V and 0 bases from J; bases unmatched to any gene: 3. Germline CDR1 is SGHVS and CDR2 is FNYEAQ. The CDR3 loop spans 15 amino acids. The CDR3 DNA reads TGTGCCAGCAGCTCACAGGGGGCTTTGAACACTGAAGCTTTCTTT. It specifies CASSSQGALNTEAFF.

CDR3 amino acids: CASSIGLAGADEQFF. CDR3 sequence (DNA): TGTGCCAGCAGCATAGGACTAGCGGGAGCAGATGAGCAGTTCTTC. This chain links TRBV7-3 with TRBJ2-1; 13 bases agree with TRBD2. V was clipped by 5 bases and J by 8 bases; unmatched bases: 6. Germline CDR1 is SGHTA and CDR2 is FQGTGA. CDR3 length: 15 residues.

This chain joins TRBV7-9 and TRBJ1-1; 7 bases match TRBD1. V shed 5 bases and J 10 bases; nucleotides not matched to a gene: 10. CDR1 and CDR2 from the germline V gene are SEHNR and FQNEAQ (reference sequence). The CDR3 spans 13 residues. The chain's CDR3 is CASSIRTGIGAFF. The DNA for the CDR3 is TGTGCCAGCAGCATCAGGACAGGTATTGGAGCTTTCTTT. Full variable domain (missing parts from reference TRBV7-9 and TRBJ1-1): DTGVSQNPRHKITKRGQNVTFRCDPISEHNRLYWYRQTLGQGPEFLTYFQNEAQLEKSRLLSDRFSAERPKGSFSTLEIQRTEQGDSAMYLCASSIRTGIGAFFGQGTRLTVV.

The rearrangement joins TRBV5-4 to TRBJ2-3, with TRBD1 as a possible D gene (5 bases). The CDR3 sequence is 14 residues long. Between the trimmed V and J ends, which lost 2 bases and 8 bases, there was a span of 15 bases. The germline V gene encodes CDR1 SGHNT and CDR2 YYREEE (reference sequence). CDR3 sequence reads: CASSFGAELRTQYF. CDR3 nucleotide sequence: TGTGCCAGCAGCTTTGGGGCAGAACTTCGTACGCAGTATTTT. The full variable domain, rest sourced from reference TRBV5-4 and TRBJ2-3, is ETGVTQSPTHLIKTRGQQVTLRCSSQSGHNTVSWYQQALGQGPQFIFQYYREEENGRGNFPPRFSGLQFPNYSSELNVNALELDDSALYLCASSFGAELRTQYFGPGTRLTVL.

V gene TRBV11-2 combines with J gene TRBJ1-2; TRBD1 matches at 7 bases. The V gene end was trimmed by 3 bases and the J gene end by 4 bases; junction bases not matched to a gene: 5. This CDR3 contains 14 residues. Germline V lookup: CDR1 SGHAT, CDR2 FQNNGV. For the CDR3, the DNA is TGTGCCAGCAGCTTCCCCGGGACAGCCTATGGCTACACCTTC. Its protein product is CASSFPGTAYGYTF.

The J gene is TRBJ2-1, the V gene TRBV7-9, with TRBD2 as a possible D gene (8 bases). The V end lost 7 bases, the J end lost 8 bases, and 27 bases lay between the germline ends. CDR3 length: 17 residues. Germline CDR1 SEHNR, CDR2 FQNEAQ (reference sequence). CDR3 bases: TGTGCCAGCAAACCCAGGGGGGCTAGCGGGCCCACCCATGAGCAGTTCTTC. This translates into CASKPRGASGPTHEQFF.

For the CDR3, the DNA is TGTGCCAGCAGCTTCCGTGGACAGGGTTACAATGAGCAGTTCTTC. Residues: CASSFRGQGYNEQFF. The chain joins TRBV13 to TRBJ2-1; 8 nucleotides match TRBD1. There are 15 residues in the CDR3. The germline V gene encodes CDR1 PRHDT and CDR2 FYEKMQ (reference sequence). Trimming at V came to 3 bases and at J to 4 bases, leaving 5 bases not matched to a gene.

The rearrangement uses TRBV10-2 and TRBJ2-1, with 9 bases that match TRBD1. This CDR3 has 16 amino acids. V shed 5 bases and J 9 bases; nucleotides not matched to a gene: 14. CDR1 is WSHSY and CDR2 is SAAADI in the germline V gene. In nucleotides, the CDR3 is TGCGCCAGCAGTACCCTAGGTTCGGGACAGGGCGTTGAGCAGTTCTTC. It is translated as CASSTLGSGQGVEQFF.

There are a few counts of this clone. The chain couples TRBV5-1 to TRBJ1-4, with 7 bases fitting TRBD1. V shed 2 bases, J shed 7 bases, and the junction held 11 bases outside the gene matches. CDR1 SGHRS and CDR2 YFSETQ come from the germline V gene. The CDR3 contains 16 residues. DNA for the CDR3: TGCGCCAGCAGCTTAGCTCCGACAGGGTCGGGTGAAAAACTGTTTTTT. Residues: CASSLAPTGSGEKLFF.

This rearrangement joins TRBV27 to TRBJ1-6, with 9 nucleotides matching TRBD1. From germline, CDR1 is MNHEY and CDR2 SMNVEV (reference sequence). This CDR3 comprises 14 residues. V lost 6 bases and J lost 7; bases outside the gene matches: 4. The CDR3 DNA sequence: TGTGCCAGCAGATCAACAGGGGGCAATTCACCCCTCCACTTT. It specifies CASRSTGGNSPLHF.

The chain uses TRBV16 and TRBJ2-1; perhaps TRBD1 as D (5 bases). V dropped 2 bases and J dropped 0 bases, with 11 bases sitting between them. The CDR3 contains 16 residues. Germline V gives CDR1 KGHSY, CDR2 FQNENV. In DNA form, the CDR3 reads TGTGCCAGCAGCCAACCAATCGACAGCTCCTACAATGAGCAGTTCTTC. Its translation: CASSQPIDSSYNEQFF.

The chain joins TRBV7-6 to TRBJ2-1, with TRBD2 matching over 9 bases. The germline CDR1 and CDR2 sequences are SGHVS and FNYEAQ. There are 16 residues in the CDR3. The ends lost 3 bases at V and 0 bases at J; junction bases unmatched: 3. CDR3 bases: TGTGCCAGCAGCTTTAGCGGGAGTAGCTCCTACAATGAGCAGTTCTTC. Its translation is CASSFSGSSSYNEQFF.

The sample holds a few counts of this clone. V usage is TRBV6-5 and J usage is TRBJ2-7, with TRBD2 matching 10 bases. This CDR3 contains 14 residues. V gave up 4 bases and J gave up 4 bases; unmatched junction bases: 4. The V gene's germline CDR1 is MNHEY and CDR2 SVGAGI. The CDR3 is CASSSGLAQYEQYF. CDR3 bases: TGTGCCAGCAGTTCGGGACTAGCGCAATACGAGCAGTACTTC.

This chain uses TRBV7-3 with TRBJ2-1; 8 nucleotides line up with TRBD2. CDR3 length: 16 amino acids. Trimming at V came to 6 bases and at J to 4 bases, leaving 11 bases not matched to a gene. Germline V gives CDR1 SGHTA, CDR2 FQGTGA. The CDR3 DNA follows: TGTGCCAGCAGGGGGGGGTTAGCGGGATCATACAATGAGCAGTTCTTC. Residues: CASRGGLAGSYNEQFF.

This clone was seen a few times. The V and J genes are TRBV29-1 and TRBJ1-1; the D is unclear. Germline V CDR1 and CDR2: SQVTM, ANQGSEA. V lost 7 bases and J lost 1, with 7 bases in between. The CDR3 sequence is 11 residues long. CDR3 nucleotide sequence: TGCAGCGGAACAGAGAACACTGAAGCTTTCTTT. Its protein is CSGTENTEAFF.

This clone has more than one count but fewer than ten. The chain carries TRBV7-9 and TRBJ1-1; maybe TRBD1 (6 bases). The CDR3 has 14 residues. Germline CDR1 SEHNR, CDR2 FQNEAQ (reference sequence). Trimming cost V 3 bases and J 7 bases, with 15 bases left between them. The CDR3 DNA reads TGTGCCAGCAGCTTTTTAGGGGGACGTGGTGAAGCTTTCTTT. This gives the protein CASSFLGGRGEAFF. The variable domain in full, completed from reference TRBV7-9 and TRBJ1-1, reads DTGVSQNPRHKITKRGQNVTFRCDPISEHNRLYWYRQTLGQGPEFLTYFQNEAQLEKSRLLSDRFSAERPKGSFSTLEIQRTEQGDSAMYLCASSFLGGRGEAFFGQGTRLTVV.